This T cell receptor (beta chain) comes out of a study of OX40 agonist ivuxolimab in advanced cancers. Study in general: Having had anti-PD-1, anti-PD-L1 or anti-CTLA-4 therapy before was allowed, and about 40% had some.

Study-level findings and limits: CD8+ T cells showed, on average, more clonal expansion than CD4+ cells. Low normalized T-cell clonal expansion also characterized some of the nonresponders.

Germline values: CDR1 MNHEY, CDR2 SMNVEV (reference sequence). The CDR3 has 13 amino acids. The V gene lost 4 bases and the J gene lost 7 bases, with 13 bases spanning the gap. Profiled with immunoSEQ multiplex PCR; TCRdb holds only in-frame clones, not every one. This table has over 25,000 clones, about 85% appearing once. Concerning this clone itself: What it recognizes is unknown.

The rearrangement joins TRBV27 to TRBJ1-2, with D hard to call. Sequencing was performed on CD4+ or CD8+ T cells sorted from blood, taken in a trial of the OX40 agonist ivuxolimab. The source is an adult with an advanced solid tumor such as melanoma, head and neck, liver or kidney cancer. CDR3 DNA: TGTGCCAGCAGTTCGACCCCGACGGGTGGCTACACCTTC. It encodes CASSSTPTGGYTF.